This TCR beta chain is from a study of lymphopenia after photon versus proton radiotherapy. Study conclusions and caveats: Proton therapy kept repertoires fairly stable, unlike photons, which gained effector/memory cells. Oligoclonal CD8+ Temra expansion after nadir drove photon patients' diversity drop. Better survival with proton therapy was suggested as possible, not demonstrated.

Trimming cost V 4 bases and J 1 base, with 10 bases left between them. The CDR3 sequence is 14 residues long. Germline CDR1 KGHSH, CDR2 LQKENI. Assay: immunoSEQ multiplex PCR; the TCRdb copy retains only in-frame clones and omits some. The data show about 24,000 clones, about 82% seen once. Of note for this clone: Its antigen is undetermined.

This chain joins TRBV18 and TRBJ1-1; possibly TRBD1 for D (6 bases). The TCR originated in a woman between 65 and 79 years old with pancreatic cancer. The starting material was peripheral blood, obtained from a patient treated with proton-based radiotherapy. CDR3 coding DNA: TGTGCCAGCTCACAGGACAGTAAGAACACTGAAGCTTTCTTT. Its protein product is CASSQDSKNTEAFF.